This T cell receptor (beta chain) originates from a study of identical twins (dated by TCRdb to the mid-2010s). In the study overall: TCR alpha and beta repertoires from monozygotic twins, unrelated adults of various ages and cord blood were deep-sequenced to test whether fetal clonotypes persist. Replicate twin experiments were performed at different times using different library preparation protocols to rule out contamination. The investigation overall reported the following: Compared with coincidental sharing between unrelated individuals, out-of-frame TCR alpha sequences shared between twins showed an excess of sequences with low generation probability. Recombination models systematically underestimated out-of-frame TCR alpha sharing in monozygotic twins but agreed with sharing between unrelated individuals. Because the same donors could not be followed over many years, the conclusions depended on cross-sectional statistical analysis. Abundant cord blood beta clonotypes had fewer insertions, young adult naive repertoires showed a similar but weaker trend, and memory repertoires showed no such trend. A weaker excess of twin sharing was found in beta out-of-frame sequences because the signal-to-noise ratio was lowered by fewer shared sequences. Zero-insertion analyses could be partly confounded by invariant T cells such as MAIT and iNKT, although diverse VJ usage argued against such confounding for most clonotypes.

Notes on this clonotype: Its specific antigen is unknown. No much larger clonotype is one base removed from it; base qualities were not supplied.

Library preparation was by 5' RACE. The sample was run on an Illumina HiSeq 2000. Template switching added a universal primer binding site, and the final cDNA carried a unique molecular identifier that allowed TCR cDNA molecules to be counted accurately. First-strand cDNA for TCR alpha and beta chains was synthesized from specific primers in the conserved constant-segment region. To control for contamination, every cDNA library was double barcoded, receiving both a SMART-Mk sample barcode and Illumina barcodes. Two successive PCR steps introduced TruSeq adapter sequences along with Illumina sample barcodes. Sequencing of the TCR alpha and beta cDNA libraries was done on the Illumina HiSeq platform using custom primers. On the authors' methods: MiGEC processed the raw reads to extract unique molecular identifiers, while MiXCR was used to determine the CDR3 positions. Recombination models were inferred per individual with the repgenHMM and IGoR tools using an EM algorithm. Shared clonotypes were analyzed with the tcR package in R, and sharing was normalized by the product of cloneset sizes. To study raw recombination without the effects of thymic and clonal selection, out-of-frame nonproductive sequences were analyzed. TCRdb reran the public reads through fastp at Q25 and MiXCR, keeping productive beta chains. CDR3 protein duplicates are merged, each entry listing the most common genes and DNA. The V and J calls were determined by TCRdb, not by the authors. This sample lists 400,000 to 500,000 distinct CDR3 sequences; under 20% were detected once. Around 12% of the sample is in the top ten clones.

All donors were healthy Caucasians. The study also sequenced three unrelated non-twin adults: a male aged 18 to 30, a male aged 50 to 60 and a female aged 50 to 60. Using Miltenyi CD45RO+ enrichment and human naive T-cell isolation kits, memory (CD45RO+) and naive T cells were isolated from PBMC. This sequence was found in a man aged 45 to 65 in good health. Sequences were obtained from naive T cells sorted from blood. The meaning of the sample's cell subset or site label: cells isolated with a human naive T-cell isolation kit.

The nucleotides read TGTGCCAGCAGGTCGACAGTCTACCAGCCCCAGCATTTT. This encodes CASRSTVYQPQHF. This chain joins TRBV28 to TRBJ1-5; TRBD1 might be the D gene, on 5 matching bases. From the germline V gene, CDR1 is MDHEN and CDR2 is SYDVKM. The CDR3 starts with the cysteine, ends with the phenylalanine, and has 13 residues. Only the CDR3 portion is preserved as DNA: 39 bases, with reading frame beginning at the first base. The V end loses 6 bases and the J end loses 7 bases, and a stretch of 13 bases separates them.